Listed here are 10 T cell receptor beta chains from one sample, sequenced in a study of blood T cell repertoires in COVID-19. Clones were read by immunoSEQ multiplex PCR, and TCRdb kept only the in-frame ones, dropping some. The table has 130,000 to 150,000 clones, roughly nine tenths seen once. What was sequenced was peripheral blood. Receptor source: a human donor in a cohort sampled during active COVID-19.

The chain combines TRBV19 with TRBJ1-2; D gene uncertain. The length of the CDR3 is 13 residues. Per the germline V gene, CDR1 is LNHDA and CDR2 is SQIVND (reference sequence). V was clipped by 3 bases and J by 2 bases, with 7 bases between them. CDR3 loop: CASSILGNYGYTF. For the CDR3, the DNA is TGTGCCAGTAGTATCCTCGGGAACTATGGCTACACCTTC.

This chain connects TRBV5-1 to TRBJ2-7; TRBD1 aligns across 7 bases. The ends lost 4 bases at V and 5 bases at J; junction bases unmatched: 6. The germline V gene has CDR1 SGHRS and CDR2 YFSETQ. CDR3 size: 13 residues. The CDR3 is CASSTDRVNEQYF. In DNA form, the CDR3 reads TGCGCCAGCAGCACCGACAGGGTCAACGAGCAGTACTTC.

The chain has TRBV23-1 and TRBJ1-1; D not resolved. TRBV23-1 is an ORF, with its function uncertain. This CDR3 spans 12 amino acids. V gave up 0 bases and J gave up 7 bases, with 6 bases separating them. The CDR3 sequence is CASSQSPVEAFF. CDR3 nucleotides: TGCGCCAGCAGTCAATCCCCCGTTGAAGCTTTCTTT.

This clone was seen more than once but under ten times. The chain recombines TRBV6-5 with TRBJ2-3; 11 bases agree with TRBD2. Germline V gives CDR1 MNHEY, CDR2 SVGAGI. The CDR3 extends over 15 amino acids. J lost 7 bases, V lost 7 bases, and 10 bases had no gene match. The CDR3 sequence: CASMGASGGKNTQYF. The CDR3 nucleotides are TGTGCCAGCATGGGGGCTAGCGGGGGGAAAAATACGCAGTATTTT.

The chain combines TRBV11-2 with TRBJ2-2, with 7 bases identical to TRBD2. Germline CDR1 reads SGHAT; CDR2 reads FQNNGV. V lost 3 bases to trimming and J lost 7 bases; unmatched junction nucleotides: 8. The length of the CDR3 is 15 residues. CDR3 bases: TGTGCCAGCAGCTTCGTGTGGGAGGGCGGCGGGGAGCTGTTTTTT. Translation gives CASSFVWEGGGELFF. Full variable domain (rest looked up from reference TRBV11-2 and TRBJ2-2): EAGVAQSPRYKIIEKRQSVAFWCNPISGHATLYWYQQILGQGPKLLIQFQNNGVVDDSQLPKDRFSAERLKGVDSTLKIQPAKLEDSAVYLCASSFVWEGGGELFFGEGSRLTVL.

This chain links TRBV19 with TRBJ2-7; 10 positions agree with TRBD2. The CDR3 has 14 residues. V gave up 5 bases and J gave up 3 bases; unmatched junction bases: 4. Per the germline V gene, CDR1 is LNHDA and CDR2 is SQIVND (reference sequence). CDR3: CASSPGTSVYEQYF. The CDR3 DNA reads TGTGCCAGTAGTCCGGGGACTAGCGTCTACGAGCAGTACTTC.

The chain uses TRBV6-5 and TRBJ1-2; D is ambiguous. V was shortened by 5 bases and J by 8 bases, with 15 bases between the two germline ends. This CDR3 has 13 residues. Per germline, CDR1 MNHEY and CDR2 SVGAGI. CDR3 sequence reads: CASSTRDYEGYTF. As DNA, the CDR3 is TGTGCCAGCAGTACGAGAGACTATGAAGGCTACACCTTC.

This CDR3 is CASSFLAGGGYEQYF. The DNA for the CDR3 is TGTGCCAGCAGCTTCCTAGCGGGGGGCGGGTACGAGCAGTACTTC. This chain joins TRBV5-6 and TRBJ2-7; TRBD2 agrees at 11 bases. J gave up 4 bases and V 2 bases, and 5 bases lay outside the gene matches. The CDR3 consists of 15 residues. CDR1 is SGHDT, CDR2 YYEEEE, per germline. The full variable domain, rest sourced from reference TRBV5-6 and TRBJ2-7, is DAGVTQSPTHLIKTRGQQVTLRCSPKSGHDTVSWYQQALGQGPQFIFQYYEEEERQRGNFPDRFSGHQFPNYSSELNVNALLLGDSALYLCASSFLAGGGYEQYFGPGTRLTVT.

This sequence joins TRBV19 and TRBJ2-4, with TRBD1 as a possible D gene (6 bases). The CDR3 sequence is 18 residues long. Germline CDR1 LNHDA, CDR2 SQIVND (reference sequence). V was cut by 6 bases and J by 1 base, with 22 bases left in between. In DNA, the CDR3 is TGTGCCAGTAGGACCCAGACACAGGGAAGGATGGCCAAAAACATTCAGTACTTC. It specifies CASRTQTQGRMAKNIQYF.

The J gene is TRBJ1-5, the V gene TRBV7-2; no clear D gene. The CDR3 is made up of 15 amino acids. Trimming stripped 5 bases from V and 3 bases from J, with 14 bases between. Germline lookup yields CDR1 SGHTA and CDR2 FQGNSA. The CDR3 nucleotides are TGTGCCAGCAGCCTAAGCCCTCATATCAATCAGCCCCAGCATTTT. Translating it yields CASSLSPHINQPQHF.